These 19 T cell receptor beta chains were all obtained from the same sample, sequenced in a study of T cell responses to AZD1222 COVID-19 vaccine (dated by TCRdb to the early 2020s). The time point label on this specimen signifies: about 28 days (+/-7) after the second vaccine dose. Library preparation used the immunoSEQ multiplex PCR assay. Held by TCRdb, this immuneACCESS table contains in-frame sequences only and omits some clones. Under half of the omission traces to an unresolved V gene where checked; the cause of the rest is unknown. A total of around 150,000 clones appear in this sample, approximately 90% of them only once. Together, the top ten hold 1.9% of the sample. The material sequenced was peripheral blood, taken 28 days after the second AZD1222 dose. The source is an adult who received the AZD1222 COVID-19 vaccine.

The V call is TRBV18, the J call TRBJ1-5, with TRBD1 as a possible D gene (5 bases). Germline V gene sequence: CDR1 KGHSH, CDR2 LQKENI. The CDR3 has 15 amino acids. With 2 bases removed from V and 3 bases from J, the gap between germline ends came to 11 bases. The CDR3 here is CASSPGNRINQPQHF. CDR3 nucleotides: TGTGCCAGCTCACCAGGGAACAGGATCAATCAGCCCCAGCATTTT.

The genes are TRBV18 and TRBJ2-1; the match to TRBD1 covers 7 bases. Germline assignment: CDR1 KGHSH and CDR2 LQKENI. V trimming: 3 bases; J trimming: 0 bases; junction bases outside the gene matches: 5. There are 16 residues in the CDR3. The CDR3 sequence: CASSPMTGSSYNEQFF. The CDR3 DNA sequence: TGTGCCAGCTCACCTATGACAGGGAGCTCCTACAATGAGCAGTTCTTC. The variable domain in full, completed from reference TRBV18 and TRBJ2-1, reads NAGVMQNPRHLVRRRGQEARLRCSPMKGHSHVYWYRQLPEEGLKFMVYLQKENIIDESGMPKERFSAEFPKEGPSILRIQQVVRGDSAAYFCASSPMTGSSYNEQFFGPGTRLTVL.

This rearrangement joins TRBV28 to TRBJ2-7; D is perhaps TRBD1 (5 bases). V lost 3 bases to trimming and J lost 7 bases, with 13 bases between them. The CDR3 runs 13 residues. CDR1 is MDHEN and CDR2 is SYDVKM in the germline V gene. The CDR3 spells CASSFRGFAEQYF. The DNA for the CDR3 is TGTGCCAGCAGTTTTAGGGGATTTGCTGAGCAGTACTTC.

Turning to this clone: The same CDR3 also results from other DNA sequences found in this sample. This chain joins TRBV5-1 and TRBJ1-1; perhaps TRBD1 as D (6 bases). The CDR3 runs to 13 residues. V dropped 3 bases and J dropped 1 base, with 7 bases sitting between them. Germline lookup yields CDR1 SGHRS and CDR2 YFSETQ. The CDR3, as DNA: TGCGCCAGCAGCTCACAGGGGAACACTGAAGCTTTCTTT. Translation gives CASSSQGNTEAFF.

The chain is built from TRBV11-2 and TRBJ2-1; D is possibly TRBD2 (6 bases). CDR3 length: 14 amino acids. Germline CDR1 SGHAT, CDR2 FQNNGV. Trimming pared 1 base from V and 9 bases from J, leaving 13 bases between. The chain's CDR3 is CASSLGGRRGEQFF. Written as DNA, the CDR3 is TGTGCCAGCAGCTTAGGTGGCAGGAGGGGTGAGCAGTTCTTC.

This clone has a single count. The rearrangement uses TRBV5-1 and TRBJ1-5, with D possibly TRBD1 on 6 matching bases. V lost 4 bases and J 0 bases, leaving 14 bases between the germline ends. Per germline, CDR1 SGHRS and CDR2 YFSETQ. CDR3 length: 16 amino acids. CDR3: CASSLGTGNSNQPQHF. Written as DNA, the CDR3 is TGCGCCAGCAGCCTTGGCACAGGGAATAGCAATCAGCCCCAGCATTTT.

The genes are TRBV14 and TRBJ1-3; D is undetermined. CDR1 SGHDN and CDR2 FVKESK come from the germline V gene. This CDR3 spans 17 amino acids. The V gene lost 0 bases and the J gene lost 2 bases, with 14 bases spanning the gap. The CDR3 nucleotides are TGTGCCAGCAGCCAAGATCCCGGGTTCCTGGCTGGAAACACCATATATTTT. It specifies CASSQDPGFLAGNTIYF.

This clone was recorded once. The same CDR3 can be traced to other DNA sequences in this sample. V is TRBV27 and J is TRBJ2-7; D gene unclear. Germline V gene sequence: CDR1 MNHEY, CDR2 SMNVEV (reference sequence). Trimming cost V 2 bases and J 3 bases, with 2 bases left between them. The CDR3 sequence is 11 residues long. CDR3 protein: CASSLGYEQYF. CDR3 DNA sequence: TGTGCCAGCAGTTTAGGCTACGAGCAGTACTTC.

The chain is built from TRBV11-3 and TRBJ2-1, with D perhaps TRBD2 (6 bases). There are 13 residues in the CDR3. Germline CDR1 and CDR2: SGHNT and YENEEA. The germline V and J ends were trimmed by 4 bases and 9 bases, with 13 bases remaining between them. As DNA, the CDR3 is TGTGCCAGCAGCTATCCCGGAGGGGCTGAGCAGTTCTTC. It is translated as CASSYPGGAEQFF.

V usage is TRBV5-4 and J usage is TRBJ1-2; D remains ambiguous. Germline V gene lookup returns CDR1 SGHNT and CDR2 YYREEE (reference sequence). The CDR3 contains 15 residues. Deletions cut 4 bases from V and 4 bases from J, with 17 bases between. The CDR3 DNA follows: TGTGCCAGCAGCCCCCGGGAGACCTCGAGCTATGGCTACACCTTC. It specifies CASSPRETSSYGYTF.

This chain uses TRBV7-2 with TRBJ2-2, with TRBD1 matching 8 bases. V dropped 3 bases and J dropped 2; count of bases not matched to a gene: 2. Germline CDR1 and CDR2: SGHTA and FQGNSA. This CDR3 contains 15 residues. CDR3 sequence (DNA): TGTGCCAGCAGCTTCAGGGGGCCTAACACCGGGGAGCTGTTTTTT. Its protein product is CASSFRGPNTGELFF.

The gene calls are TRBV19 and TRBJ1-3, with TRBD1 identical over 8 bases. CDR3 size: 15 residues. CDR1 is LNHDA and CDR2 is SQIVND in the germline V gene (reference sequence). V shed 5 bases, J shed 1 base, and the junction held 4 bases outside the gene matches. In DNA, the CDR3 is TGTGCCAGTAGTCCGCGGACAGGGTCTGGAAACACCATATATTTT. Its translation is CASSPRTGSGNTIYF.

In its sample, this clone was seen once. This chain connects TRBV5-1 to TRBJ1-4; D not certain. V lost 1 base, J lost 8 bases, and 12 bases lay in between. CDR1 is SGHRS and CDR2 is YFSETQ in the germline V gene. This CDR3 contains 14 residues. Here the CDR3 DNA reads TGCGCCAGCAGCTTGACCCAATCCTCGGAAAAACTGTTTTTT. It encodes CASSLTQSSEKLFF.

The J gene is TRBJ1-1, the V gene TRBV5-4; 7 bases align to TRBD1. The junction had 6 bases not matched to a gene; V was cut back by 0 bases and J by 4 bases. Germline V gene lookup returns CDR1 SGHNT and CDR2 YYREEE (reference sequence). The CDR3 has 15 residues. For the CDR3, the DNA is TGTGCCAGCAGCTTGGCAGGGGGGCCGGCCACTGAAGCTTTCTTT. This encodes CASSLAGGPATEAFF.

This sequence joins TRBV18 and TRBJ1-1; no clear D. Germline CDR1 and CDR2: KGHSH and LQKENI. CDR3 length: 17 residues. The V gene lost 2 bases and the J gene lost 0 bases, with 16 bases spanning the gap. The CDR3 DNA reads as TGTGCCAGCTCACCAAGGAGCGGCGGACTCATGAACACTGAAGCTTTCTTT. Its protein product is CASSPRSGGLMNTEAFF.

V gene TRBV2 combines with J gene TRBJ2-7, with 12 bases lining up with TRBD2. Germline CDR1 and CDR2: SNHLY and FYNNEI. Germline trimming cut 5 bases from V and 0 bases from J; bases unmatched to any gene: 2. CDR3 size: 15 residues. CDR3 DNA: TGTGCCAGCAGTTCGGGACTAGCGGGCTCCTACGAGCAGTACTTC. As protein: CASSSGLAGSYEQYF.

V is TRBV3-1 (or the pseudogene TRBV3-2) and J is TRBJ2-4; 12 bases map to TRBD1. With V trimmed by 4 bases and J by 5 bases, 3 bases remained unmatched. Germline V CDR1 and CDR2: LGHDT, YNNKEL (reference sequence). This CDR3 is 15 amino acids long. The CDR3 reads CASSPRDRGQNIQYF. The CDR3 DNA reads TGTGCCAGCAGCCCCCGGGACAGGGGGCAAAACATTCAGTACTTC.

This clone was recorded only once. In DNA form, the CDR3 reads TGTGCCAGCAGCCCGCGGTGGGTCAGCTCTGGAAACACCATATATTTT. It codes for CASSPRWVSSGNTIYF. The chain carries TRBV9 and TRBJ1-3; D ambiguous. V lost 4 bases to trimming and J lost 0 bases, with 14 bases between them. CDR1 is SGDLS, CDR2 YYNGEE, per germline. The CDR3 has 16 amino acids.

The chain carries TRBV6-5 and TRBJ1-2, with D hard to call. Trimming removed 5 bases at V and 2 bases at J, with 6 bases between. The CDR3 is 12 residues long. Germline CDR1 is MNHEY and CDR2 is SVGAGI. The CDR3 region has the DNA TGTGCCAGCAGTCCTAGGAACTATGGCTACACCTTC. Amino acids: CASSPRNYGYTF.